The T cell receptor beta chain under discussion was sequenced for a study of blood T cells in healthy people across ages. The authors ran a second PCR of roughly 6 to 11 cycles using a sample-barcoded 5' primer and a J-beta primer mix. Every sample gave at least 2.5 million paired-end reads containing CDR3. Each CDR3 protein gets one entry after TCRdb re-called the 5' RACE reads with MiXCR. The data show some 760,000 distinct CDR3 sequences, roughly 25% seen once. Healthy Caucasian individuals from Russia aged roughly 6 to 100 were enrolled as donors. This clonotype was seen more than once but under ten times. Antigen: not known. Study-level points and caveats: Relative to aged donors, long-lived donors carried more naive CD4+ cells and displayed higher diversity.

The germline V gene has CDR1 SGHVS and CDR2 FNYEAQ. V was shortened by 3 bases and J by 2 bases, with 10 bases between the two germline ends. The CDR3 has 15 amino acids. The sample also formed part of further work on T cells of mothers and their children.

Material for sequencing was blood. V is TRBV7-6 and J is TRBJ2-2; unclear D gene. The sequence derives from a boy aged 5-17 years in good health. The CDR3 loop is CASSLRVDNTGELFF. In nucleotides, the CDR3 is TGTGCCAGCAGCTTGAGAGTAGACAACACCGGGGAGCTGTTTTTT.